The entry below gives a single T cell receptor (beta chain) sequence along with its context. Its antigen remains unidentified. No quality values exist for individual bases; no much larger clone is one base distant. The sample originates from a study of OX40 agonist ivuxolimab in advanced cancers. At the level of the whole study: Ivuxolimab was an agonistic, fully human IgG2 monoclonal antibody directed against OX40 (CD134), a costimulatory receptor. Intravenous ivuxolimab was administered to patients every 2 weeks at six dose levels: 0.01, 0.1, 0.3, 1.5, 3 and 10 mg/kg. Among the approximately 54 dose-escalation patients, some 19 had hepatocellular carcinoma, 15 or so melanoma, 9 renal cell carcinoma and 9 head and neck cancer. A male proportion of 75% to 85% and a mean age of about 60 years, ranging from about 20 to 80, were recorded for the dose-escalation cohort. Prior anti-PD-1, anti-PD-L1 or anti-CTLA-4 therapy was permitted, and approximately 42% of dose-escalation patients had received checkpoint inhibitors. Three dose-escalation patients achieved partial responses, one with hepatocellular carcinoma and two with cutaneous melanoma. Peripheral TCRbeta sequencing aimed to test whether ivuxolimab altered TCR sequence diversity and caused clonal T-cell expansion. The monotherapy dose-escalation portion (N ≈ 57 patients) of the phase I ivuxolimab trial is reported in the paper. Overall study results and their limits: Which antigens the clonally expanded peripheral T cells were specific for was not determined. At doses of 0.1 to 3.0 mg/kg, clonal expansion of both CD4+ and CD8+ blood T cells was observed from baseline to week 6. After ivuxolimab, more expanded clones were found on average in CD8+ T cells than in CD4+ T cells. In partial responders in the 0.1-3.0 mg/kg groups, normalized peripheral clonal expansion was found to be among the lowest, especially among CD8+ T cells. Low levels of normalized T-cell clonal expansion were also shown by some nonresponding patients.

The CDR3 has 12 amino acids, counting the end cysteine and phenylalanine. Just CDR3 DNA is preserved here, 36 bases in frame from base 1. Sequences SQVTM (CDR1) and ANQGSEA (CDR2) are obtained from the germline V gene. V is trimmed back by 3 bases and J by 6 bases, and the junction contains 4 bases that no gene match accounts for. To sequence the TCRbeta CDR3 region, genomic DNA was isolated from the sorted cells. TCRbeta CDR3 regions were sequenced using the immunoSEQ Assay. Sourced from immuneACCESS, this table was stored by TCRdb with only in-frame sequences that have V and J called. A share of the clones is absent; for the studies checked, an unresolved V gene accounts for under half, and the remainder has no known explanation. The sample table shows approximately 86,000 clones, and just over 85% are seen once. Over 5% of the sample is in the top ten clones. Patients with a history of autoimmune disease or receiving systemic immunosuppression were excluded from the trial. Peripheral blood for TCR sequencing was drawn from every dose cohort at baseline, at cycle 4 day 1 and at cycle 7 day 1. The samples were drawn from a first-in-human, open-label, multicenter phase I dose-escalation trial of ivuxolimab. Adults with locally advanced or metastatic melanoma, renal cell, hepatocellular, or head and neck squamous cell carcinoma were enrolled in the trial. CD4+ and CD8+ T cells were sorted separately from peripheral blood before TCR sequencing.

The clonotype originates from an adult with an advanced solid tumor such as melanoma, head and neck, liver or kidney cancer. The chain is made from TRBV29-1 and TRBJ1-2, with 7 middle bases fitting TRBD1. The sample in question was CD4+ or CD8+ T cells sorted from blood, obtained in a trial of the OX40 agonist ivuxolimab. DNA sequence: TGCAGCGTTGATTTGAGGGGGCATGGCTACACCTTC. Its translation is CSVDLRGHGYTF. With the rest looked up from the reference TRBV29-1 and TRBJ1-2 genes rather than sequenced, the full variable domain is SAVISQKPSRDICQRGTSLTIQCQVDSQVTMMFWYRQQPGQSLTLIATANQGSEATYESGFVIDKFPISRPNLTFSTLTVSNMSPEDSSIYLCSVDLRGHGYTFGSGTRLTVV.